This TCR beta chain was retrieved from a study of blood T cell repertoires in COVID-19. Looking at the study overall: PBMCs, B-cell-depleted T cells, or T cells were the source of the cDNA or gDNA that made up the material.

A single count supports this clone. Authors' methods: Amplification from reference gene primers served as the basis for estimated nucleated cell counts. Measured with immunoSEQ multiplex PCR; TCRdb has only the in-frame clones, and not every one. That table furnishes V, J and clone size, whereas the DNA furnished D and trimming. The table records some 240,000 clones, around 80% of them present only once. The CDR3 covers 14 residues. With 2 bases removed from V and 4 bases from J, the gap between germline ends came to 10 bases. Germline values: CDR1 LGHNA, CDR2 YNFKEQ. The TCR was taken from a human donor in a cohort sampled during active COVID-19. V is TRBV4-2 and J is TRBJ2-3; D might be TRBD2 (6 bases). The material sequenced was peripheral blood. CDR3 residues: CASSQLPGADTQYF. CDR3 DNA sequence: TGTGCCAGCAGCCAACTACCGGGGGCAGATACGCAGTATTTT.